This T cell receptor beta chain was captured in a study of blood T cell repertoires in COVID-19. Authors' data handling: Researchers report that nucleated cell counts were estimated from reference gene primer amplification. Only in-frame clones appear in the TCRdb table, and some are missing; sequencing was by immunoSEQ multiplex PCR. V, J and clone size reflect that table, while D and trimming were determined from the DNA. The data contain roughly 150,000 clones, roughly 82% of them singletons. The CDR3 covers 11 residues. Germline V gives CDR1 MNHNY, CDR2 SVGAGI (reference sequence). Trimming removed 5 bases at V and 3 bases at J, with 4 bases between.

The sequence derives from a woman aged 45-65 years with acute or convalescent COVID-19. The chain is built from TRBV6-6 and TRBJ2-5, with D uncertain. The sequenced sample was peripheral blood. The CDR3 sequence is CASSPKETQYF. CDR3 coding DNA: TGTGCCAGCAGTCCTAAAGAGACCCAGTACTTC.